Listed here are 20 T cell receptor beta chains from one sample, sequenced in a study of cytomegalovirus exposure and HLA in healthy donors. Using immunoSEQ multiplex PCR, the repertoire was profiled, and TCRdb retains in-frame clones only, with some absent. The sample records some 90,000 clones, about 96% being singletons. The specimen sequenced was PBMCs. These receptor sequences come from a young man in good health and CMV-seronegative.

The V gene is TRBV30, the J gene TRBJ2-5; D may be TRBD2 (5 bases). V lost 2 bases to trimming and J lost 5 bases, with 12 bases between them. This CDR3 comprises 13 residues. CDR1 is GTSNPN, CDR2 SVGIG, per germline (reference sequence). In DNA form, the CDR3 reads TGTGCCTGGAGTCCCCCCCGAGGGGAGACCCAGTACTTC. Translation: CAWSPPRGETQYF.

This sequence joins TRBV5-4 and TRBJ2-2, with 9 bases identical to TRBD1. The CDR3 extends over 16 amino acids. The germline V gene has CDR1 SGHNT and CDR2 YYREEE (reference sequence). V shed 4 bases and J 6 bases; nucleotides not matched to a gene: 10. As DNA, the CDR3 is TGTGCCAGCAGCCCATCTCACAGGGGGCGCGCCGGGGAGCTGTTTTTT. Residues: CASSPSHRGRAGELFF.

V usage is TRBV6-5 and J usage is TRBJ2-3, with 11 bases matching TRBD2. J gave up 3 bases and V 5 bases, and 1 base lay outside the gene matches. CDR1 and CDR2 (germline): MNHEY, SVGAGI. The CDR3 is 14 residues long. The chain's CDR3 is CASSGLAGTDTQYF. In DNA form, the CDR3 reads TGTGCCAGCAGTGGACTAGCGGGTACAGATACGCAGTATTTT.

The chain carries TRBV19 and TRBJ2-3; the match to TRBD1 covers 9 bases. The CDR3 totals 15 residues. Germline V gene lookup returns CDR1 LNHDA and CDR2 SQIVND (reference sequence). The trim removed 5 bases at V and 2 bases at J, leaving 5 bases unmatched. CDR3 DNA: TGTGCCAGTAGTGCCCGGGACAGGGCCACAGATACGCAGTATTTT. It yields the protein CASSARDRATDTQYF.

This sequence joins TRBV10-3 and TRBJ1-2; 11 positions agree with TRBD1. CDR1 and CDR2 from the germline V gene are ENHRY and SYGVKD. The CDR3 has 13 residues. With 7 bases clipped from V and 6 bases from J, the junction kept 4 bases outside the gene matches. CDR3 nucleotides: TGTGCCATCAACGAGGGACAGGGGGATGGCTACACCTTC. Its translation is CAINEGQGDGYTF.

The rearrangement links TRBV6-5 to TRBJ2-2, with D uncertain. Deletions cut 9 bases from V and 4 bases from J, with 12 bases between. CDR1 is MNHEY and CDR2 is SVGAGI in the germline V gene. This CDR3 spans 13 amino acids. The CDR3 coding sequence is TGTGCCAGTCTCCTGGCTGGCACCGGGGAGCTGTTTTTT. Its translation is CASLLAGTGELFF.

The V call is TRBV9, the J call TRBJ2-3, with TRBD2 matching over 11 bases. Germline CDR1 reads SGDLS; CDR2 reads YYNGEE. Trimming removed 0 bases from V and 6 bases from J; junction bases left unmatched: 12. The CDR3 spans 18 residues. CDR3 coding DNA: TGTGCCAGCAGCGTAGTTGGACTAGCGGGCGGGTCTGAGGATACGCAGTATTTT. Protein product: CASSVVGLAGGSEDTQYF.

V usage is TRBV29-1 and J usage is TRBJ2-1; 8 positions agree with TRBD1. Germline CDR1 and CDR2: SQVTM and ANQGSEA. The J segment lost 9 bases and the V segment lost 2 bases, leaving 6 bases of the junction unmatched. The CDR3 spans 13 residues. In DNA, the CDR3 is TGCAGCGTTGAATCGACAGGGGATGGTGAGCAGTTCTTC. Its translation is CSVESTGDGEQFF.

The genes are TRBV5-4 and TRBJ2-7; the match to TRBD2 covers 8 bases. The CDR3 length is 16 residues. Per the germline V gene, CDR1 is SGHNT and CDR2 is YYREEE (reference sequence). Losses at the gene ends were 7 bases for V and 4 bases for J; bases not matched to a gene: 16. As DNA, the CDR3 is TGTGCCAGCGGACGTCCCACGAGCGGGAGCGGTTACGAGCAGTACTTC. Protein sequence: CASGRPTSGSGYEQYF.

This chain joins TRBV19 and TRBJ1-2; possibly TRBD1 for D (6 bases). The CDR3 length is 16 residues. Trimming took 6 bases from V and 1 from J, leaving 18 bases between them. CDR1 is LNHDA and CDR2 is SQIVND in the germline V gene (reference sequence). CDR3 nucleotides: TGTGCCAGTAGGATGGGTGGGGACACCTATAACTATGGCTACACCTTC. The encoded protein is CASRMGGDTYNYGYTF.

CDR3 sequence (DNA): TGCGCCAGCAGCCATGGGCAGGGTGAGGCTAGCGGGAGTTGGAACATTCAGTACTTC. This translates into CASSHGQGEASGSWNIQYF. The chain recombines TRBV4-1 with TRBJ2-4; 10 bases agree with TRBD2. Germline V gene lookup returns CDR1 MGHRA and CDR2 YSYEKL. There are 19 residues in the CDR3. The V and J ends lost 3 bases and 7 bases, in that order; junction bases with no gene match: 18.

DNA for the CDR3: TGCGCCAGCAGCTTGGATTCGGGACAGGGCTATGGCTACACCTTC. It encodes CASSLDSGQGYGYTF. The chain has TRBV5-1 and TRBJ1-2, with 9 bases matching TRBD1. Germline-derived CDR1 and CDR2 are SGHRS and YFSETQ. The CDR3 consists of 15 residues. Trimming cost V 0 bases and J 4 bases; bases outside gene matches: 4.

This chain joins TRBV6-5 and TRBJ1-1, with D possibly being TRBD1 (5 bases). The germline CDR1 and CDR2 sequences are MNHEY and SVGAGI. V gave up 2 bases and J gave up 1 base, with 8 bases separating them. The CDR3 runs to 14 residues. CDR3 DNA sequence: TGTGCCAGCAGTTACGGGCAGGGGAACACTGAAGCTTTCTTT. This encodes CASSYGQGNTEAFF.

The DNA of the CDR3 is TGTGCCAGCAGCTTCCCCGGGACTAGCTCCGAGCAGTACTTC. This codes for CASSFPGTSSEQYF. The V call is TRBV25-1, the J call TRBJ2-7, with TRBD2 identical over 9 bases. CDR3 length: 14 amino acids. Germline V lookup: CDR1 MGHDK, CDR2 SYGVNS. After removal of 6 bases from V and 6 bases from J, the junction contained 9 bases not matched to a gene.

The CDR3 here is CAISPGTDALYGYTF. The CDR3 DNA follows: TGTGCCATCAGTCCCGGGACAGACGCCTTATATGGCTACACCTTC. The chain joins TRBV10-3 to TRBJ1-2; TRBD1 agrees at 7 bases. V trimming: 5 bases; J trimming: 5 bases; junction bases outside the gene matches: 11. Germline V CDR1 and CDR2: ENHRY, SYGVKD. The CDR3 runs 15 residues.

As DNA, the CDR3 is TGTGCCAGTAGCCCAACCTACAGGGCTGACTATGGCTACACCTTC. It codes for CASSPTYRADYGYTF. This chain uses TRBV19 with TRBJ1-2, with a tentative D call TRBD1 (6 bases). Per the germline V gene, CDR1 is LNHDA and CDR2 is SQIVND (reference sequence). The ends were cut back, 6 bases at V and 3 bases at J, with 17 bases in the middle. This CDR3 is built from 15 residues.

V and J are TRBV4-3 and TRBJ2-3; 8 bases map to TRBD1. The V gene's germline CDR1 is LGHNA and CDR2 YSLEER. The CDR3 loop spans 17 amino acids. The trim removed 0 bases at V and 2 bases at J, leaving 7 bases unmatched. As DNA, the CDR3 is TGCGCCAGCAGCCAAGAGGTTTCAGGGGGCACCACAGATACGCAGTATTTT. Protein product: CASSQEVSGGTTDTQYF.

The rearrangement links TRBV11-2 to TRBJ2-7, with 9 bases aligning to TRBD1. Germline V gives CDR1 SGHAT, CDR2 FQNNGV. The trim removed 5 bases at V and 5 bases at J, leaving 10 bases unmatched. This CDR3 is built from 15 residues. DNA of the CDR3: TGTGCCAGCAGCAAAGTCGGGACAGGGCGCCACGAGCAGTACTTC. Translated: CASSKVGTGRHEQYF.

This rearrangement joins TRBV27 to TRBJ2-1, with 12 positions matching TRBD1. V lost 7 bases to trimming and J lost 4 bases; unmatched junction nucleotides: 5. Germline V gene sequence: CDR1 MNHEY, CDR2 SMNVEV (reference sequence). This CDR3 is built from 15 residues. The CDR3 DNA reads TGTGCCAGCAACCGGGACAGGGGGCTTTACAATGAGCAGTTCTTC. It yields the protein CASNRDRGLYNEQFF.

The chain carries TRBV7-6 and TRBJ2-1, with 9 bases aligning to TRBD2. Germline CDR1 SGHVS, CDR2 FNYEAQ. The CDR3 spans 18 residues. V was clipped by 1 base and J by 0 bases; unmatched bases: 7. The CDR3 DNA reads TGTGCCAGCAGCTTAGGGGGGACTAGCTGGAGCTCCTACAATGAGCAGTTCTTC. Protein: CASSLGGTSWSSYNEQFF.